This T cell receptor beta chain was captured by sequencing in a study of early T cells in non-severe SARS-CoV-2 infection. On the study more broadly: Bulk RNA from unsorted whole blood was sequenced; chains were unpaired.

This clonotype has only a few counts. Its antigen is currently unknown. Trimming pared 2 bases from V and 1 base from J, leaving 3 bases between. The length of the CDR3 is 13 residues. Per germline, CDR1 KGHSH and CDR2 LQKENI. General study results and limits: The study's VDJdb matching favored anti-spike CD8 responses and missed private and CD4 specificities.

Unique molecular identifiers (one per individual cDNA molecule) were attached. Each CDR3 protein is one row after TCRdb ran MiXCR on the 5' RACE reads. The sample includes about 66,000 distinct CDR3 sequences, more than 15% seen only once; the top ten take almost 9%. The genes are TRBV18 and TRBJ1-5; no clear D gene. The clonotype originates from an adult who was a healthcare worker with PCR-confirmed SARS-CoV-2 infection or an uninfected control (not recorded which). The sample consisted of whole blood, taken at baseline. The CDR3 region is CASSPVSNQPQHF. The CDR3 DNA follows: TGTGCCAGCTCACCAGTAAGCAATCAGCCCCAGCATTTT.